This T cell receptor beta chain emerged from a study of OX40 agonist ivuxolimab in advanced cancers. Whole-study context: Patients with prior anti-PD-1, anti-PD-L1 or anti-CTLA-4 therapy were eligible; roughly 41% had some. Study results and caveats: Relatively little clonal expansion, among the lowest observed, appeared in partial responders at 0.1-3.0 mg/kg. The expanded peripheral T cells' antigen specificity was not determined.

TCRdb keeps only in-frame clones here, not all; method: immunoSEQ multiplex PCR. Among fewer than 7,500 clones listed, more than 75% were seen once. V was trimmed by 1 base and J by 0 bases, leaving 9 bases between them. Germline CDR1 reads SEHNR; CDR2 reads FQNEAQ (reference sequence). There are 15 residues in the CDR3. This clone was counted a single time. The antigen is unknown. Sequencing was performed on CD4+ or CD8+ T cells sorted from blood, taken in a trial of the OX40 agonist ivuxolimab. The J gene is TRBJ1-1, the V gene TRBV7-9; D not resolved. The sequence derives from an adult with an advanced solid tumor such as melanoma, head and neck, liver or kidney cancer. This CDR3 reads CASSLGWAVNTEAFF. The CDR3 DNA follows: TGTGCCAGCAGCTTAGGATGGGCAGTGAACACTGAAGCTTTCTTT.